The present entry profiles one TCR beta chain with its context. This sample is drawn from a study of blood T cell repertoires in COVID-19. Study overall: Sample material is recorded as cDNA or gDNA derived from T cells, B-cell-depleted T cells, or PBMCs.

Measured with immunoSEQ multiplex PCR; TCRdb has only the in-frame clones, and not every one. Of 110,000 or so clones in the sample, 84% were seen once. CDR1 is SGHDT and CDR2 is YYEEEE in the germline V gene. The CDR3 has 15 residues. V was clipped by 0 bases and J by 9 bases; unmatched bases: 9. The sequencing input was peripheral blood. This chain joins TRBV5-6 and TRBJ1-1; TRBD1 matches at 9 bases. This TCR derives from a woman aged 40 to 50 with acute or convalescent COVID-19. The CDR3 DNA reads TGTGCCAGCAGCTTGGTGGACAGGGGCTCGTCTCAAGCTTTCTTT. Its translation is CASSLVDRGSSQAFF.